Listed below are T cell receptor beta chains from one sample, sequenced in a study of CD8+ T cells in alopecia areata. Some clones are missing from TCRdb's copy, which holds only in-frame ones; the method was immunoSEQ multiplex PCR. Of hundreds of thousands of clones in the sample, roughly 60% were seen once. The input for sequencing was CD4+ T cells sorted from blood, taken at approximately week 52, from a patient treated with tofacitinib. The source is a human donor with alopecia areata. CDR3s include the opening cysteine and the closing phenylalanine or tryptophan. Each record gives: J gene, D gene, clone size, V gene, CDR3 length, CDR3 DNA, CDR3 protein. D genes are given only for firm matches. Part of the rows lack a size; the others show once, few, many or a class for expanded clones.

J gene: TRBJ1-5
D gene: TRBD1
clone size: NA
V gene: TRBV5-1
CDR3 length: 16
CDR3 DNA: TGCGCCAGCAGCCCCGGGACAGGGGGCGAGGGACAGCCCCAGCATTTT
CDR3 protein: CASSPGTGGEGQPQHF

J gene: TRBJ1-5
D gene: TRBD1
clone size: NA
V gene: TRBV2
CDR3 length: 13
CDR3 DNA: TGTGCCAGCAGGGGACAGGAAAATCAGCCCCAGCATTTT
CDR3 protein: CASRGQENQPQHF

J gene: TRBJ2-7
D gene: NA
clone size: few
V gene: TRBV14
CDR3 length: 13
CDR3 DNA: TGTGCCAGCAGCCAAGTTCGAGGCTTCGAGCAGTACTTC
CDR3 protein: CASSQVRGFEQYF

J gene: TRBJ1-2
D gene: NA
clone size: few
V gene: TRBV7-9
CDR3 length: 14
CDR3 DNA: TGTGCCAGCAGCTTAGACTTACTCTGGTATGGCTACACCTTC
CDR3 protein: CASSLDLLWYGYTF

J gene: TRBJ2-1
D gene: NA
clone size: few
V gene: TRBV4-1
CDR3 length: 14
CDR3 DNA: TGCGCCAGCAGCCAAGGGGGCCTCGGCAATGAGCAGTTCTTC
CDR3 protein: CASSQGGLGNEQFF

J gene: TRBJ1-2
D gene: TRBD1
clone size: few
V gene: TRBV18
CDR3 length: 14
CDR3 DNA: TGTGCCAGCTCACTGACAGGGGTGGACTATGGCTACACCTTC
CDR3 protein: CASSLTGVDYGYTF

J gene: TRBJ2-5
D gene: NA
clone size: NA
V gene: TRBV18
CDR3 length: 13
CDR3 DNA: TGTGCCAGCGGCGAAGTGGGAAGGGAGACCCAGTACTTC
CDR3 protein: CASGEVGRETQYF

J gene: TRBJ2-7
D gene: NA
clone size: few
V gene: TRBV4-1
CDR3 length: 14
CDR3 DNA: TGCGCCAGCAGCCAACTCCTCGTCAGGGGAATGCAGTACTTC
CDR3 protein: CASSQLLVRGMQYF

J gene: TRBJ1-4
D gene: TRBD1
clone size: NA
V gene: TRBV2
CDR3 length: 14
CDR3 DNA: TGTGCCAGCAGTAAGACAGGGGCTAATGAAAAACTGTTTTTT
CDR3 protein: CASSKTGANEKLFF

J gene: TRBJ1-1
D gene: NA
clone size: NA
V gene: TRBV4-2
CDR3 length: 14
CDR3 DNA: TGTGCCAGCAGCCCCAGGACACCAAACACTGAAGCTTTCTTT
CDR3 protein: CASSPRTPNTEAFF

J gene: TRBJ2-1
D gene: TRBD1
clone size: many
V gene: TRBV5-8
CDR3 length: 16
CDR3 DNA: TGTGCCAGCAGAGATCCGGGACAGGGGTCGAACAATGAGCAGTTCTTC
CDR3 protein: CASRDPGQGSNNEQFF

J gene: TRBJ2-7
D gene: TRBD1
clone size: NA
V gene: TRBV5-6
CDR3 length: 17
CDR3 DNA: TGTGCCAGCAGCTTGATTAGGGACAGGGGTTTTTCCTACGAGCAGTACTTC
CDR3 protein: CASSLIRDRGFSYEQYF

J gene: TRBJ1-2
D gene: NA
clone size: NA
V gene: TRBV29-1
CDR3 length: 12
CDR3 DNA: TGCAGCGTTGACAGCAGCGGCTATGGCTACACCTTC
CDR3 protein: CSVDSSGYGYTF

J gene: TRBJ1-1
D gene: TRBD1
clone size: NA
V gene: TRBV9
CDR3 length: 13
CDR3 DNA: TGTGCCAGCAGCCCATGGACAGGCACTGAAGCTTTCTTT
CDR3 protein: CASSPWTGTEAFF

J gene: TRBJ2-5
D gene: TRBD2
clone size: once
V gene: TRBV5-1
CDR3 length: 15
CDR3 DNA: TGCGCCAGCAGCCCGACTAGCTTGGGCTCAGAGACCCAGTACTTC
CDR3 protein: CASSPTSLGSETQYF

J gene: TRBJ2-5
D gene: TRBD2
clone size: NA
V gene: TRBV29-1
CDR3 length: 15
CDR3 DNA: TGCAGCGTTGGGGCGGCTAGCGGGGGGGCCGAAGCCCAGTACTTC
CDR3 protein: CSVGAASGGAEAQYF

J gene: TRBJ1-5
D gene: NA
clone size: NA
V gene: TRBV6-5
CDR3 length: 15
CDR3 DNA: TGTGCCAGCAGCCTAACCCCACTAGGCAATCAGCCCCAGCATTTT
CDR3 protein: CASSLTPLGNQPQHF

J gene: TRBJ1-5
D gene: NA
clone size: NA
V gene: TRBV4-2
CDR3 length: 14
CDR3 DNA: TGTGCCAGCAGCCAAAATACAAGGGGCACGCCCCAGCATTTT
CDR3 protein: CASSQNTRGTPQHF

J gene: TRBJ2-3
D gene: TRBD2
clone size: NA
V gene: TRBV9
CDR3 length: 18
CDR3 DNA: TGTGCCAGCAGCCCCGGAGTAGCGGGGGGGATTAGCACAGATACGCAGTATTTT
CDR3 protein: CASSPGVAGGISTDTQYF

J gene: TRBJ2-5
D gene: TRBD1
clone size: few
V gene: TRBV7-6
CDR3 length: 14
CDR3 DNA: TGTGCCAGCAGCTTAGTGTCAGGGGGCGAGACCCAGTACTTC
CDR3 protein: CASSLVSGGETQYF

J gene: TRBJ2-1
D gene: TRBD2
clone size: NA
V gene: TRBV30
CDR3 length: 15
CDR3 DNA: TGTGCCTGGGGTCCCGCGCTAGCGGGGTACAATGAGCAGTTCTTC
CDR3 protein: CAWGPALAGYNEQFF

J gene: TRBJ2-1
D gene: TRBD2
clone size: once
V gene: TRBV6-5
CDR3 length: 16
CDR3 DNA: TGTGCCAGCAGTTACTTAGCGGGGGGGCCCTACAATGAGCAGTTCTTC
CDR3 protein: CASSYLAGGPYNEQFF

J gene: TRBJ1-6
D gene: NA
clone size: NA
V gene: TRBV30
CDR3 length: 15
CDR3 DNA: TGTGCCTGGAGTGTACCCGGGAGGCGGAATTCACCCCTCCACTTT
CDR3 protein: CAWSVPGRRNSPLHF

J gene: TRBJ2-3
D gene: NA
clone size: NA
V gene: TRBV5-4
CDR3 length: 15
CDR3 DNA: TGTGCCAGCAGCGGCAGACAGGCGTACACAGATACGCAGTATTTT
CDR3 protein: CASSGRQAYTDTQYF

J gene: TRBJ2-5
D gene: NA
clone size: few
V gene: TRBV6-6
CDR3 length: 13
CDR3 DNA: TGTGCCAGCAGTTACTCGCGGGTAGAGACCCAGTACTTC
CDR3 protein: CASSYSRVETQYF

J gene: TRBJ1-1
D gene: NA
clone size: NA
V gene: TRBV30
CDR3 length: 11
CDR3 DNA: TGTGCCTGGTCTAGGGGTCCTGAAGCTTTCTTT
CDR3 protein: CAWSRGPEAFF

J gene: TRBJ2-7
D gene: TRBD1
clone size: NA
V gene: TRBV30
CDR3 length: 14
CDR3 DNA: TGTGCCTGGAGTGGGGACAGGGTGAACAACGAGCAGTACTTC
CDR3 protein: CAWSGDRVNNEQYF

J gene: TRBJ1-2
D gene: NA
clone size: NA
V gene: TRBV25-1
CDR3 length: 13
CDR3 DNA: TGTGCCAGCAGTGTGGGGGGACGAGATGGCTACACCTTC
CDR3 protein: CASSVGGRDGYTF

J gene: TRBJ2-7
D gene: NA
clone size: NA
V gene: TRBV7-6
CDR3 length: 13
CDR3 DNA: TGTGCCAGCAGCTTAATGCAGACCTACGAGCAGTACTTC
CDR3 protein: CASSLMQTYEQYF

J gene: TRBJ2-3
D gene: TRBD1
clone size: few
V gene: TRBV18
CDR3 length: 15
CDR3 DNA: TGTGCCAGCTCACCACAACAGGGGGCAACAGATACGCAGTATTTT
CDR3 protein: CASSPQQGATDTQYF

J gene: TRBJ2-2
D gene: TRBD2
clone size: NA
V gene: TRBV9
CDR3 length: 15
CDR3 DNA: TGTGCCAGCAGCGTAAGGGAGGGGAACACCGGGGAGCTGTTTTTT
CDR3 protein: CASSVREGNTGELFF

J gene: TRBJ1-1
D gene: NA
clone size: NA
V gene: TRBV30
CDR3 length: 11
CDR3 DNA: TGTGCCTACGCTTGGGACACTGAAGCTTTCTTT
CDR3 protein: CAYAWDTEAFF

J gene: TRBJ1-3
D gene: NA
clone size: NA
V gene: TRBV30
CDR3 length: 14
CDR3 DNA: TGTGCCTGGAGTCCGGGGACATCTGGAAACACCATATATTTT
CDR3 protein: CAWSPGTSGNTIYF

J gene: TRBJ2-5
D gene: TRBD2
clone size: NA
V gene: TRBV9
CDR3 length: 16
CDR3 DNA: TGTGCCAGCAGCGTAGGCGCGGGGGGCCGACAAGAGACCCAGTACTTC
CDR3 protein: CASSVGAGGRQETQYF

J gene: TRBJ2-3
D gene: NA
clone size: NA
V gene: TRBV29-1
CDR3 length: 12
CDR3 DNA: TGCAGCGTTGATGAGATCACAGATACGCAGTATTTT
CDR3 protein: CSVDEITDTQYF

J gene: TRBJ2-1
D gene: TRBD2
clone size: NA
V gene: TRBV29-1
CDR3 length: 17
CDR3 DNA: TGCAGCGTTAAACCGGGACTAGCTCTGAGCTCCTACAATGAGCAGTTCTTC
CDR3 protein: CSVKPGLALSSYNEQFF

J gene: TRBJ1-1
D gene: TRBD1
clone size: few
V gene: TRBV29-1
CDR3 length: 13
CDR3 DNA: TGCAGCGTTCCGGGACAGGGCAACACTGAAGCTTTCTTT
CDR3 protein: CSVPGQGNTEAFF

J gene: TRBJ2-1
D gene: NA
clone size: few
V gene: TRBV29-1
CDR3 length: 12
CDR3 DNA: TGCAGCGTTCGCAGAGCCTACAATGAGCAGTTCTTC
CDR3 protein: CSVRRAYNEQFF

J gene: TRBJ1-1
D gene: NA
clone size: few
V gene: TRBV30
CDR3 length: 12
CDR3 DNA: TGTGCCGGCACAGGCCGGCCCACTGAAGCTTTCTTT
CDR3 protein: CAGTGRPTEAFF

J gene: TRBJ2-1
D gene: NA
clone size: few
V gene: TRBV30
CDR3 length: 15
CDR3 DNA: TGTGCCTGCCGTTTGGGGTGGGGGCGGCACAATGAGCAGTTCTTC
CDR3 protein: CACRLGWGRHNEQFF

J gene: TRBJ2-3
D gene: NA
clone size: NA
V gene: TRBV29-1
CDR3 length: 12
CDR3 DNA: TGCAGCGTCGCCCTTCTAACAGATACGCAGTATTTT
CDR3 protein: CSVALLTDTQYF

J gene: TRBJ2-7
D gene: NA
clone size: once
V gene: TRBV7-2
CDR3 length: 11
CDR3 DNA: TGTGCCAGCAGCCCGTCCTACGAGCAGTACTTC
CDR3 protein: CASSPSYEQYF